The next 31 T cell receptor beta chains were all read from a single sample in a study of human T cells and chemical hapten exposure (dated by TCRdb to about 2021). Receptors were amplified or captured by RACE. TCRdb shows the sequencer as NextSeq 500. TCRdb reworked the public reads: Q25 trimming with fastp, MiXCR clone assembly, productive beta chains retained. Each entry merges the rows of one CDR3 protein and shows their most common DNA and genes. This sample comprises 95,000 to 150,000 distinct CDR3 sequences, approximately 10% of them detected only once. In total, the top ten clones hold about 2.4% of the sample. Taken with the paper, the label for time point translates to: patch test 3, about 24 weeks after DPC sensitization. What this sample's treatment or condition label stands for: therapeutic diphenylcyclopropenone sensitization with weekly scalp DPC. The sequences come from whole blood, collected in connection with sensitization to the hapten diphenylcyclopropenone (DPC). The receptors originated from a woman aged 45-65 years with alopecia areata. Some clones in this sample may be carry-over from other donors' samples.

CDR3 in DNA: TGTGCCAGCAGCTTAAACCCCTACCCAGATACGCAGTATTTT. This sequence encodes CASSLNPYPDTQYF. The chain has TRBV7-3 and TRBJ2-3; the D is unclear. There are 14 residues in the CDR3. V lost 1 base and J 4 bases, leaving 9 bases between the germline ends. The germline CDR1 and CDR2 sequences are SGHTA and FQGTGA.

The chain employs TRBV20-1 and TRBJ2-6; 10 nucleotides line up with TRBD1. The CDR3 is made up of 16 amino acids. CDR1 is DFQATT, CDR2 SNEGSKA, per germline (reference sequence). V lost 7 bases, J lost 2 bases, and 8 bases stayed unmatched. The CDR3 sequence is CSVARDRGTGANVLTF. The CDR3 bases are TGCAGTGTTGCCCGGGACAGGGGTACTGGGGCCAACGTCCTGACTTTC.

This clonotype has just a few counts. This CDR3 reads CASSLGDRRQPQHF. DNA for the CDR3: TGTGCCAGCAGCTTGGGGGACAGGAGGCAGCCCCAGCATTTT. The chain links TRBV7-2 to TRBJ1-5; 8 bases map to TRBD1. With 3 bases clipped from V and 7 bases from J, the junction kept 5 bases outside the gene matches. CDR3 length: 14 residues. Germline CDR1 and CDR2: SGHTA and FQGNSA.

In DNA, the CDR3 is TGTGCCAGCAGTTCGAGGACAGGGGGTTTTGGAAACACCATATATTTT. This translates into CASSSRTGGFGNTIYF. The chain joins TRBV5-5 to TRBJ1-3; 10 bases agree with TRBD1. CDR1 is SGHKS, CDR2 YYEKEE, per germline (reference sequence). The CDR3 extends over 16 amino acids. After removal of 5 bases from V and 3 bases from J, the junction contained 8 bases not matched to a gene. Combining the CDR3 with reference TRBV5-5 and TRBJ1-3 gives the whole variable domain DAGVTQSPTHLIKTRGQQVTLRCSPISGHKSVSWYQQVLGQGPQFIFQYYEKEERGRGNFPDRFSARQFPNYSSELNVNALLLGDSALYLCASSSRTGGFGNTIYFGEGSWLTVV.

In this sample, this clonotype turned up many times. V is TRBV7-3 and J is TRBJ2-3, with a tentative D call TRBD2 (5 bases). CDR3 size: 16 residues. V shed 1 base and J shed 5 bases, with 16 bases lying between them. The germline CDR1 and CDR2 sequences are SGHTA and FQGTGA. CDR3 bases: TGTGCCAGCAGCTTAAACCCCCCTCACGCGGGAGATACGCAGTATTTT. Protein: CASSLNPPHAGDTQYF. Full variable domain (remainder filled in from reference TRBV7-3 and TRBJ2-3): GAGVSQTPSNKVTEKGKYVELRCDPISGHTALYWYRQSLGQGPEFLIYFQGTGAADDSGLPNDRFFAVRPEGSVSTLKIQRTERGDSAVYLCASSLNPPHAGDTQYFGPGTRLTVL.

This clonotype showed up many times. This chain connects TRBV27 to TRBJ1-2; no reliable D call. Germline V gene lookup returns CDR1 MNHEY and CDR2 SMNVEV (reference sequence). The CDR3 extends over 13 amino acids. Trimming pared 3 bases from V and 1 base from J, leaving 6 bases between. Here the CDR3 reads CASSFDGNYGYTF. CDR3 in DNA: TGTGCCAGCAGTTTTGACGGTAACTATGGCTACACCTTC.

The table lists this clonotype with many counts. The V gene is TRBV27, the J gene TRBJ2-7, with TRBD1 matching 7 bases. Trimming cost V 4 bases and J 3 bases; bases outside gene matches: 0. This CDR3 region has 12 residues. Per germline, CDR1 MNHEY and CDR2 SMNVEV (reference sequence). This CDR3 is CASSSGGYEQYF. CDR3 bases: TGTGCCAGCAGTTCAGGGGGCTACGAGCAGTACTTC.

The rearrangement uses TRBV10-3 and TRBJ2-7; 9 nucleotides line up with TRBD2. CDR3 length: 17 residues. The germline CDR1 and CDR2 sequences are ENHRY and SYGVKD. The trim removed 0 bases at V and 6 bases at J, leaving 12 bases unmatched. The CDR3 loop is CAISESGAVSGGLEQYF. As DNA, the CDR3 is TGTGCCATCAGTGAGTCTGGAGCCGTCAGCGGGGGGCTCGAGCAGTACTTC.

This chain connects TRBV4-2 to TRBJ2-5; TRBD1 is a possible D gene (6 bases). Germline CDR1 and CDR2: LGHNA and YNFKEQ. The V gene lost 1 base and the J gene lost 5 bases, with 14 bases spanning the gap. The CDR3 sequence is 15 residues long. CDR3 sequence (DNA): TGTGCCAGCAGCCAAGTAGAGACAGGCGGGGAGACCCAGTACTTC. Its translation is CASSQVETGGETQYF.

This clonotype was found many times. V and J are TRBV12-3 or TRBV12-4 and TRBJ2-7; D gene ambiguous. The CDR3 has 15 residues. Trimming cost V 1 base and J 2 bases, with 12 bases left between them. The CDR3 DNA is TGTGCCAGCAGTTTAGGCCAGGAGAGGACCTACGAGCAGTACTTC. Its protein product is CASSLGQERTYEQYF.

This chain connects TRBV20-1 to TRBJ1-1; the D is unclear. Trimming shortened V by 4 bases and J by 6 bases, and 9 bases separated the two germline ends. There are 11 residues in the CDR3. CDR1 and CDR2 (germline): DFQATT, SNEGSKA (reference sequence). The CDR3 coding sequence is TGCAGTGCTATGCCAGGCGCTGAAGCTTTCTTT. As protein: CSAMPGAEAFF.

Ten or more counts support this clonotype. The genes are TRBV20-1 and TRBJ1-5, with D unclear. CDR3 length: 15 residues. The V end lost 3 bases, the J end lost 0 bases, and 12 bases lay between the germline ends. CDR1 is DFQATT, CDR2 SNEGSKA, per germline (reference sequence). CDR3 coding DNA: TGCAGTGCTAGGGTTTCGGGGTATAGCAATCAGCCCCAGCATTTT. Its translation: CSARVSGYSNQPQHF.

This clonotype was observed a few times. This chain links TRBV20-1 with TRBJ2-7, with D hard to call. Trimming removed 3 bases from V and 6 bases from J, with 12 bases in between. The CDR3 runs to 12 residues. Per germline, CDR1 DFQATT and CDR2 SNEGSKA (reference sequence). DNA of the CDR3: TGCAGTGCTAGCTCCGGAGAGGTCGAGCAGTACTTC. As protein: CSASSGEVEQYF.

This clonotype was counted a few times. The chain recombines TRBV5-4 with TRBJ2-3; 8 positions match TRBD2. CDR1 and CDR2 from the germline V gene are SGHNT and YYREEE (reference sequence). The length of the CDR3 is 15 residues. V lost 4 bases, J lost 2 bases, and 6 bases stayed unmatched. CDR3 in amino acids: CASSGGTSVTDTQYF. DNA of the CDR3: TGTGCCAGCAGCGGAGGGACTAGTGTCACAGATACGCAGTATTTT.

The chain carries TRBV18 and TRBJ1-6; TRBD1 is a possible D gene (5 bases). V lost 3 bases and J 6 bases, leaving 12 bases between the germline ends. The CDR3 runs 15 residues. Germline lookup yields CDR1 KGHSH and CDR2 LQKENI. The CDR3 DNA follows: TGTGCCAGCTCACCCGGGACTCCCGCTAATTCACCCCTCCACTTT. It is translated as CASSPGTPANSPLHF.

The chain uses TRBV10-3 and TRBJ2-5; TRBD2 agrees at 11 bases. The CDR3 runs to 18 residues. The V and J ends lost 3 bases and 1 base, in that order; junction bases with no gene match: 10. The germline V gene encodes CDR1 ENHRY and CDR2 SYGVKD. The CDR3 DNA follows: TGTGCCATCAGTGACCCATCGACCGGGACTAGCGGCCAAGAGACCCAGTACTTC. This encodes CAISDPSTGTSGQETQYF.

This chain links TRBV3-1 with TRBJ1-1; a possible D gene is TRBD1 (5 bases). Germline V gene data show CDR1 as LGHDT and CDR2 as YNNKEL (reference sequence). The CDR3 has 16 residues. V gave up 0 bases and J gave up 4 bases, with 15 bases separating them. Written as DNA, the CDR3 is TGTGCCAGCAGCCAAGAGGGGGGTCGGAGGGGCACTGAAGCTTTCTTT. Its translation: CASSQEGGRRGTEAFF.

This clonotype came up many times. The gene calls are TRBV29-1 and TRBJ2-1; D possibly uses TRBD1 or TRBD2 (5 bases each). V lost 1 base to trimming and J lost 0 bases, with 7 bases between them. This CDR3 contains 14 residues. Germline values: CDR1 SQVTM, CDR2 ANQGSEA. CDR3 sequence: CSVEAGSSYNEQFF. CDR3 DNA sequence: TGCAGCGTTGAAGCAGGGAGCTCCTACAATGAGCAGTTCTTC.

The V gene is TRBV20-1, the J gene TRBJ1-2; D is unresolved. The CDR3 consists of 12 residues. Trimming stripped 6 bases from V and 4 bases from J, with 12 bases between. Germline V CDR1 and CDR2: DFQATT, SNEGSKA (reference sequence). CDR3 loop: CSAAWESYGYTF. The CDR3 region has the DNA TGCAGTGCCGCGTGGGAGAGCTATGGCTACACCTTC.

This clonotype has a count of ten or more. This chain uses TRBV12-3 or TRBV12-4 with TRBJ2-3; 7 bases map to TRBD2. This CDR3 is 15 amino acids long. V lost 5 bases to trimming and J lost 0 bases; unmatched junction nucleotides: 5. CDR3 sequence reads: CASSPSGGSTDTQYF. In nucleotides, the CDR3 is TGTGCCAGCAGTCCTAGCGGAGGAAGCACAGATACGCAGTATTTT.

The CDR3 bases are TGTGCCAGCAGCTTACTAGCGGGGGGAAGCACAGATACGCAGTATTTT. Translating it yields CASSLLAGGSTDTQYF. The chain recombines TRBV7-8 with TRBJ2-3, with 11 nucleotides matching TRBD2. Trimming removed 2 bases from V and 0 bases from J; junction bases left unmatched: 1. The CDR3 length is 16 residues. Germline loops: CDR1 SGHVS, CDR2 FQNEAQ. Combining the CDR3 with reference TRBV7-8 and TRBJ2-3 gives the whole variable domain GAGVSQSPRYKVAKRGQDVALRCDPISGHVSLFWYQQALGQGPEFLTYFQNEAQLDKSGLPSDRFFAERPEGSVSTLKIQRTQQEDSAVYLCASSLLAGGSTDTQYFGPGTRLTVL.

In its sample, this clonotype was seen a few times. This chain connects TRBV29-1 to TRBJ2-7, with D possibly being TRBD1 (7 bases). Between the trimmed V and J ends, which lost 6 bases and 4 bases, there was a span of 16 bases. Per the germline V gene, CDR1 is SQVTM and CDR2 is ANQGSEA. CDR3 length equals 13 residues. The CDR3 region is CSVSGGSSYEQYF. DNA of the CDR3: TGCAGCGTATCAGGGGGGTCATCTTACGAGCAGTACTTC.

There are many counts of this clonotype. The chain carries TRBV5-1 and TRBJ2-5, with TRBD2 matching 14 bases. Germline CDR1 and CDR2: SGHRS and YFSETQ. V lost 4 bases to trimming and J lost 0 bases; unmatched junction nucleotides: 5. CDR3 length: 17 amino acids. The CDR3, as DNA: TGCGCCAGCAGCCCGGGACTAGCGGGGGTGTACCAAGAGACCCAGTACTTC. Amino acid sequence: CASSPGLAGVYQETQYF.

The sample holds a few counts of this clonotype. The chain joins TRBV7-9 to TRBJ2-7, with 8 bases matching TRBD1. V dropped 0 bases and J dropped 3; count of bases not matched to a gene: 10. Germline values: CDR1 SEHNR, CDR2 FQNEAQ (reference sequence). This CDR3 has 17 residues. CDR3 region: CASSLALTGTGIYEQYF. DNA for the CDR3: TGTGCCAGCAGCTTAGCGCTAACCGGGACAGGAATCTACGAGCAGTACTTC.

This clonotype was observed many times. The rearrangement uses TRBV29-1 and TRBJ2-5; 13 bases line up with TRBD2. Germline V CDR1 and CDR2: SQVTM, ANQGSEA. The CDR3 sequence is 16 residues long. J was trimmed by 5 bases and V by 4 bases; bases with no gene match: 10. The CDR3 loop reads CSVGQGGLAGDETQYF. CDR3 in DNA: TGCAGCGTTGGCCAGGGAGGACTAGCGGGAGACGAGACCCAGTACTTC.

This chain connects TRBV10-3 to TRBJ2-6; D might be TRBD2 (5 bases). From germline, CDR1 is ENHRY and CDR2 SYGVKD. Trimming took off 6 bases at V and 2 bases at J, with 11 bases between the two ends. The CDR3 is 15 residues long. CDR3 coding DNA: TGTGCCATCAGCGGACTGGAGGCTGGGGCCAACGTCCTGACTTTC. It specifies CAISGLEAGANVLTF.

This clonotype was observed a few times. The J gene is TRBJ1-2, the V gene TRBV20-1, with D perhaps matching TRBD1 (5 bases). This CDR3 comprises 14 residues. V lost 5 bases to trimming and J lost 4 bases, with 17 bases between them. Germline V gene data show CDR1 as DFQATT and CDR2 as SNEGSKA (reference sequence). CDR3 protein: CSAARRGRSYGYTF. CDR3 nucleotide sequence: TGCAGTGCTGCTAGGAGGGGAAGGAGCTATGGCTACACCTTC.

This clonotype was detected a few times. The rearrangement joins TRBV9 to TRBJ1-1, with D possibly TRBD1 on 5 matching bases. Trimming cost V 0 bases and J 4 bases, with 10 bases left between them. The CDR3 runs 14 residues. Germline V gives CDR1 SGDLS, CDR2 YYNGEE. DNA of the CDR3: TGTGCCAGCAGCGTAGAAGGGGCTCTCACTGAAGCTTTCTTT. Protein product: CASSVEGALTEAFF.

This clonotype was detected a few times. V is TRBV10-3 and J is TRBJ2-7; D is unresolved. Trimming left V 6 bases short and J 6 bases short, with 9 bases between. CDR3 size: 11 residues. CDR1 and CDR2 from the germline V gene are ENHRY and SYGVKD. Here the CDR3 reads CAISPDSEQYF. In nucleotides, the CDR3 is TGTGCCATCAGCCCTGATTCCGAGCAGTACTTC.

This chain uses TRBV30 with TRBJ2-7, with TRBD1 matching 8 bases. Germline values: CDR1 GTSNPN, CDR2 SVGIG (reference sequence). V lost 5 bases, J lost 0 bases, and 6 bases stayed unmatched. CDR3 length: 14 amino acids. The CDR3 reads CAWGTGGSSYEQYF. For the CDR3, the DNA is TGTGCCTGGGGTACAGGGGGGTCCTCCTACGAGCAGTACTTC.

This clonotype was picked up a small number of times. The chain employs TRBV20-1 and TRBJ2-7; perhaps TRBD2 as D (6 bases). V dropped 3 bases and J dropped 6 bases, with 24 bases sitting between them. This CDR3 region has 16 residues. From germline, CDR1 is DFQATT and CDR2 SNEGSKA (reference sequence). CDR3: CSASANSGGAGLEQYF. CDR3 bases: TGCAGTGCTAGTGCTAACTCCGGGGGTGCGGGCCTCGAGCAGTACTTC.